This T cell receptor beta chain was retrieved from a study of shared clonotypes between healthy human individuals (dated by TCRdb to about 2020). With respect to the entire study: A couple of women and a few men aged 18 to 49 years were included in the cohort. For each donor, CD4 naive and CD4 memory were each given three plates, CD8 naive was given two plates, and CD8 memory was given one plate. To estimate repertoire size and how much clonotypes are shared between individuals, the study performed deep sequencing of blood TCR repertoires from 4 to 6 healthy adults. Libraries were prepared and TCR repertoires were sequenced by different laboratories using diverse techniques, in order to increase sequencing depth and limit assay-specific biases. Per donor, leukapheresis produced somewhere between about 0.9 and 9.5 billion PBMCs.

CDR1 is given as MNHEY and CDR2 as SMNVEV, both from the germline V gene (reference sequence). The CDR3 measures 15 amino acids from cysteine to phenylalanine. Kept here is only the CDR3 DNA, which spans 45 bases and is read in frame from base 1. The trim is 5 bases for V and 0 bases for J, with a gap of 11 bases between the germline ends. The donors were healthy, HIV-negative adults who had no recently reported acute infections or vaccinations. Every donor was a Caucasian adult living in Nashville, Tennessee, USA. CD4+ T cells were enriched by magnetic negative selection, after which naive cells were positively selected on CD45RA and the negative fraction was taken as the memory subset. Blood was obtained by leukapheresis, after which PBMCs were separated by Ficoll-Histopaque density gradient centrifugation and cryopreserved in liquid nitrogen vapor phase. Analytical flow cytometry was used to check the purity and quantity of every magnetically sorted T cell population. From each sorted fraction, genomic DNA was isolated and quantified by UV absorbance on a Nanodrop 2000c.

TCR CDR3 regions were amplified from genomic DNA by multiplex PCR using the deep immunoSEQ assay. For each cell subset, the extracted genomic DNA was distributed evenly across all wells of several immunoSEQ 96-well plates, and each plate served as one replicate. For sorted subsets, about 200 ng genomic DNA, equal to tens of thousands of T cell genomes, was loaded into each replicate PCR. Purified libraries were quantified with a Qubit 3.0 fluorometer, sized on a Bioanalyzer 2100, and re-quantified with the KAPA Library Quantification kit. Every immunoSEQ 96-well plate was sequenced on a dedicated single-read 150-cycle Illumina NextSeq 550 flow cell. As for the original processing: Because the immunoSEQ output held only junctional sequences and lacked quality scores, the filtering could not match the filtering applied to full-length reads. To assign V/J genes and CDR3, sequences were annotated against IMGT germline references using PyIR, a Python wrapper for IgBLAST v1.9. Reads were filtered out if the reads had weak V/J assignments (E-value above 1e-6), no CDR3, stop codons, out-of-frame junctions, or ambiguous translated residues. V3J clonotypes were defined as sequences sharing the same inferred V gene, J gene, and CDR3 amino acid sequence. To compute the percentage overlap between repertoires, the number of shared unique clonotypes was divided by the size of the smaller repertoire. RTK rarefaction, the Chao1 estimator, and Recon v2.1 estimates of unobserved clonotypes were used to assess repertoire richness. Generation probabilities were computed with OLGA for all TCRbeta clonotypes obtained by the gDNA method from four donors. The table comes from immuneACCESS by way of TCRdb, which keeps in-frame sequences with V and J called. Part of the clones is missing from these tables; in studies checked, under half for an unresolved V gene and the rest for unknown reasons. From that table come the V and J calls and clone size; the DNA was used to work out D and trimming. The sample has 600,000 to 800,000 clones on record, about two thirds of them singletons. About 1.7% of the sample belongs to the ten largest clones.

The research as a whole found: Roughly 5.2% of naive CD4, 3.5% of naive CD8, approximately 2% of memory CD4, and about 0.4% of memory CD8 clonotypes were shared across several donors. Incomplete sequencing was indicated by rarefaction of sorted-subset datasets, despite the large sequencing depth. Sampling was restricted to blood, and TCR repertoires in tissue are likely to differ from TCR repertoires in blood. Based on pairwise subsampling, the degree of clonotype sharing among donors was expected to be affected by sequencing depth. Naive subsets generally had larger estimated clonotype richness than memory subsets did. Because the study included a small number of donors, the genetic and exposure-history diversity represented was limited. Higher generation probabilities were observed for clonotypes shared by all four sorted-subset donors than for non-shared clonotypes.

The count of this clone is one. Its antigen has not been determined. The sample holds no much larger clone one base away, and base qualities are not on file. The sequence was obtained from a woman aged 25 to 45 in good health. The rearranged chain carries TRBV27 and TRBJ2-1; no D gene is confidently identified. The material sequenced was memory CD4+ T cells sorted from blood. What the cell subset or site label conveys for this sample: CD45RA-negative fraction. The CDR3 in this case is CASSDIASSYNEQFF. The DNA sequence is as follows: TGTGCCAGCAGTGATATAGCAAGCTCCTACAATGAGCAGTTCTTC.